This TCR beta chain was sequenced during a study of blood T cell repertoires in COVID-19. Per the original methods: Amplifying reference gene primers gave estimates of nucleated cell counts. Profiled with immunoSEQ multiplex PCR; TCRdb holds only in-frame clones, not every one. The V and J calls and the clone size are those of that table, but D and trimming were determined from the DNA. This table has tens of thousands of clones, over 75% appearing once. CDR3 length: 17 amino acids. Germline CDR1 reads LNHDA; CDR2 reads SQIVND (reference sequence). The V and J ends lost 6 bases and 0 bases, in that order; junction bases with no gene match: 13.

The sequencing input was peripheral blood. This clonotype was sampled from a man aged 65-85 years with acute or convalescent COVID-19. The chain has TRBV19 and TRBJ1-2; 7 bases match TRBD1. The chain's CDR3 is CASSPTGAQRANYGYTF. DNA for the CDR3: TGTGCCAGTAGCCCTACAGGGGCCCAACGGGCTAACTATGGCTACACCTTC.